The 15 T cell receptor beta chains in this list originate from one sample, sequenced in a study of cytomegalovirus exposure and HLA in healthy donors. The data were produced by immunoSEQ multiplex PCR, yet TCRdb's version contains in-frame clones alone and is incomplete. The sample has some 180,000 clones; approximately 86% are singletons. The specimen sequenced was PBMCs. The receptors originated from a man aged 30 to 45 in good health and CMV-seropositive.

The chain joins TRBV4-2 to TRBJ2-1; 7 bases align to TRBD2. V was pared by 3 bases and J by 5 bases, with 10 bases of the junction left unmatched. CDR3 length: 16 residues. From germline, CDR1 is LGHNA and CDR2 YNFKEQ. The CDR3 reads CASSQGGLGSHNEQFF. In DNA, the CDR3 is TGTGCCAGCAGCCAGGGCGGACTAGGGAGCCACAATGAGCAGTTCTTC.

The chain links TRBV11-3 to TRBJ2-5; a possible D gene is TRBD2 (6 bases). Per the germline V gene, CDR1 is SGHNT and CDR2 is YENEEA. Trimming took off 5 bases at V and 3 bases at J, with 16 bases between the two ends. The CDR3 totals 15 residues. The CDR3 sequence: CASSPRPGTEETQYF. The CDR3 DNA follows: TGTGCCAGCAGCCCTAGACCGGGGACTGAAGAGACCCAGTACTTC. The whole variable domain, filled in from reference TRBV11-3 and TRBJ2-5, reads EAGVVQSPRYKIIEKKQPVAFWCNPISGHNTLYWYLQNLGQGPELLIRYENEEAVDDSQLPKDRFSAERLKGVDSTLKIQPAELGDSAVYLCASSPRPGTEETQYFGPGTRLLVL.

The CDR3 protein is CASSLAARPGYYGYTF. In DNA form, the CDR3 reads TGTGCCAGCAGCTTAGCGGCCAGGCCGGGCTACTATGGCTACACCTTC. The V and J genes are TRBV7-2 and TRBJ1-2; no firm D call. Trimming cost V 0 bases and J 3 bases, with 14 bases left between them. Germline-derived CDR1 and CDR2 are SGHTA and FQGNSA. CDR3 length: 16 residues.

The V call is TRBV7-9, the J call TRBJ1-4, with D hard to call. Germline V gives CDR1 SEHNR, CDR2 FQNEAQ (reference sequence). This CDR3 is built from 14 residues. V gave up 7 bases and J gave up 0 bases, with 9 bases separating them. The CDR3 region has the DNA TGTGCCAGCACCCCAGGAACAACTAATGAAAAACTGTTTTTT. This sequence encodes CASTPGTTNEKLFF.

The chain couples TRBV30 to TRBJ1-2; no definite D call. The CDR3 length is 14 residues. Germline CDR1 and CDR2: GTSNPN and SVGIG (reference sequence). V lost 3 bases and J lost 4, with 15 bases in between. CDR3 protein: CAWRPRIDTYGYTF. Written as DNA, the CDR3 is TGTGCCTGGAGACCCCGAATAGACACCTATGGCTACACCTTC.

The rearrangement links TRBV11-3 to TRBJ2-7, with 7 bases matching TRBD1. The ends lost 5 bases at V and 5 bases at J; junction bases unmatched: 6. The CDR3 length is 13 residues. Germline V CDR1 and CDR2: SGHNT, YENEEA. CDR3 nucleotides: TGTGCCAGCAGCCCCGGGACAGCAGACGAGCAGTACTTC. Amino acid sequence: CASSPGTADEQYF.

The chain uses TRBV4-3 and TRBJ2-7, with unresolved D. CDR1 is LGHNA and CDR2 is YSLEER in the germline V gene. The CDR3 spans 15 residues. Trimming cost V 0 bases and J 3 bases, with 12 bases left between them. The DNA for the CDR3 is TGCGCCAGCAGCCAAGACGGAACAGCCTACTACGAGCAGTACTTC. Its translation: CASSQDGTAYYEQYF.

In nucleotides, the CDR3 is TGTGCCAGCAGCTTAGCGGGAGGAGGCAATGAGCAGTTCTTC. Translation gives CASSLAGGGNEQFF. The rearrangement uses TRBV7-6 and TRBJ2-1, with D perhaps TRBD2 (6 bases). The CDR3 consists of 14 residues. Germline-derived CDR1 and CDR2 are SGHVS and FNYEAQ. The ends were cut back, 0 bases at V and 6 bases at J, with 9 bases in the middle.

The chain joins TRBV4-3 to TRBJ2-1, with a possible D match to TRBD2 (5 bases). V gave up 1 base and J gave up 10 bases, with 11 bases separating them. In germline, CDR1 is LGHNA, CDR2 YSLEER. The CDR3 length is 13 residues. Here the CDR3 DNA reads TGCGCCAGCAGCCAAGGGGTCTCGGGGGAGCAGTTCTTC. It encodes CASSQGVSGEQFF.

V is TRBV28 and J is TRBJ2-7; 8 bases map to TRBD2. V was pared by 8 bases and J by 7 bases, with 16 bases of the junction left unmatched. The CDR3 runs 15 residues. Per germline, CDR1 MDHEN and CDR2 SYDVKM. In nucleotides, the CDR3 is TGTGCCAGCTCCCCGGGCGGGGGGAGTGGGTGGGAGCAGTACTTC. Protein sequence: CASSPGGGSGWEQYF.

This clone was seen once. The CDR3 coding sequence is TGTGCCAGCAGCTACGGCCGGACAGGGATCTTTCAGTACTTC. It specifies CASSYGRTGIFQYF. The gene calls are TRBV5-6 and TRBJ2-4, with 8 bases lining up with TRBD1. CDR1 and CDR2 (germline): SGHDT, YYEEEE. The CDR3 has 14 residues. With 3 bases clipped from V and 11 bases from J, the junction kept 10 bases outside the gene matches.

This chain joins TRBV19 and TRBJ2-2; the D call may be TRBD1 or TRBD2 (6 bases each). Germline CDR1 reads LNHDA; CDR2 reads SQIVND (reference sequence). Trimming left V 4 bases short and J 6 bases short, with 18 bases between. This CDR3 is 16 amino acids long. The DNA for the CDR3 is TGTGCCAGTAGTACCGTTCAGGGAAGGGGGGCCGGGGAGCTGTTTTTT. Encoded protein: CASSTVQGRGAGELFF.

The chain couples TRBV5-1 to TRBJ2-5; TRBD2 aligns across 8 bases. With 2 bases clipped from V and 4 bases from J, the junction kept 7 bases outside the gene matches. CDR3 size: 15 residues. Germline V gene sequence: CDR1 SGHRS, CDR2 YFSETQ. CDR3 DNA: TGCGCCAGCAGCTTCAACGGGGGGGCCTTAGAGACCCAGTACTTC. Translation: CASSFNGGALETQYF.

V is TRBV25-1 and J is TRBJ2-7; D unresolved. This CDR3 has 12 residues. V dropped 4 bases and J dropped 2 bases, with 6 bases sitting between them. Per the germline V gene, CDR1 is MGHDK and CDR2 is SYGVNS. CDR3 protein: CASSGYAYEQYF. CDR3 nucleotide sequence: TGTGCCAGCAGTGGCTACGCCTACGAGCAGTACTTC.

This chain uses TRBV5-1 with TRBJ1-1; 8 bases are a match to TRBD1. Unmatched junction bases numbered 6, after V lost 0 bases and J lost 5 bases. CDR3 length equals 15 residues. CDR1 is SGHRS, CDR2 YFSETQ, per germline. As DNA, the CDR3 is TGCGCCAGCAGCTTGGGGGGACAGGCTGGGACTGAAGCTTTCTTT. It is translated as CASSLGGQAGTEAFF.